Included here is one T cell receptor (beta chain) sequence, with context. Primers included in the PCR were 60 Vbeta and 13 Jbeta primers. The table came from immunoSEQ multiplex PCR; TCRdb's copy has only in-frame clones and leaves some out. The profile shows some 180,000 clones, 75% to 85% of them singletons. This entry is derived from a study of cytomegalovirus exposure and HLA in healthy donors. The donors were healthy bone marrow donors. Germline values: CDR1 MDHEN, CDR2 SYDVKM. V was clipped by 4 bases and J by 0 bases; unmatched bases: 4. This CDR3 has 15 amino acids. The source of this sequence is a man younger than 35 in good health and CMV-seronegative. Sequencing was performed on PBMCs. The V gene is TRBV28, the J gene TRBJ2-3; 7 bases agree with TRBD2. CDR3 nucleotide sequence: TGTGCCAGCAGTTCTAACGGGGGGAGCACAGATACGCAGTATTTT. Its translation: CASSSNGGSTDTQYF.